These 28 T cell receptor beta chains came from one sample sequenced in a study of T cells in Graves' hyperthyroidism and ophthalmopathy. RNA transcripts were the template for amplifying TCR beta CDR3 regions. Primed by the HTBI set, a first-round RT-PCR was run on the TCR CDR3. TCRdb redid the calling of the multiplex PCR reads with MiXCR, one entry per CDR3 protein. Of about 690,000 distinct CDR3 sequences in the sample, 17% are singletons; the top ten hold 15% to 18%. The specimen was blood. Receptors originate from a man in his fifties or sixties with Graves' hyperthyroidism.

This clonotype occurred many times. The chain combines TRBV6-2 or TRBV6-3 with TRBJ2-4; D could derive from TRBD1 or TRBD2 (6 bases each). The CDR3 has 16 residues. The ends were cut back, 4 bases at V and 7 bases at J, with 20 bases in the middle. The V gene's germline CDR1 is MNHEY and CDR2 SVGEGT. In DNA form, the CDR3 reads TGTGCCAGCAGTTCCCTCGCCAGGGGAGGTGGGAACATTCAGTACTTC. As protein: CASSSLARGGGNIQYF.

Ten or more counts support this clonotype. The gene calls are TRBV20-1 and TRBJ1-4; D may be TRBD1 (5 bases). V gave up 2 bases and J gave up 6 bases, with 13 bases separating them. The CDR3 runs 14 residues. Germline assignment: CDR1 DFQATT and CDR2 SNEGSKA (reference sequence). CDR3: CSARIGAAYEKLFF. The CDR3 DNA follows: TGCAGTGCTAGAATTGGGGCGGCATATGAAAAACTGTTTTTT.

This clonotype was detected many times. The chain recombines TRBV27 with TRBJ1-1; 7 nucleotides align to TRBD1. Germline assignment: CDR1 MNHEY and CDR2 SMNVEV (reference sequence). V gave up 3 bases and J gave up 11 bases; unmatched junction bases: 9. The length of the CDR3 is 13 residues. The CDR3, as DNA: TGTGCCAGCAGTTTTAGACAGGGCCTGAGCGCTTTCTTT. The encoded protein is CASSFRQGLSAFF.

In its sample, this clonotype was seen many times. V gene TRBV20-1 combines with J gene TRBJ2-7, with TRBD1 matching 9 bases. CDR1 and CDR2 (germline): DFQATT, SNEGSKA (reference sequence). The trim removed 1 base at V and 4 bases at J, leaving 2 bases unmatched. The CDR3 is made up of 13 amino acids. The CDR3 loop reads CSARVGQGYEQYF. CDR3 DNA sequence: TGCAGTGCTAGAGTGGGACAGGGATACGAGCAGTACTTC.

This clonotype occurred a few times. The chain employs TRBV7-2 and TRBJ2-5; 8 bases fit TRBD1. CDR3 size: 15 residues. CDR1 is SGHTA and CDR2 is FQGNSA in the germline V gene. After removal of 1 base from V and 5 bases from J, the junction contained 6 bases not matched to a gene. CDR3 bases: TGTGCCAGCAGCTTAGGACAGGGGATGCAGGAGACCCAGTACTTC. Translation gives CASSLGQGMQETQYF.

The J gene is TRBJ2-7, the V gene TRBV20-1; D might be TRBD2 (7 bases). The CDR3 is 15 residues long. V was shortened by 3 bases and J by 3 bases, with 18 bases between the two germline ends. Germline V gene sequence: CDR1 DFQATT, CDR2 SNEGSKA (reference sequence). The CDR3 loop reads CSARGEGGAYYEQYF. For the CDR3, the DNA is TGCAGTGCTAGGGGTGAAGGGGGGGCATACTACGAGCAGTACTTC.

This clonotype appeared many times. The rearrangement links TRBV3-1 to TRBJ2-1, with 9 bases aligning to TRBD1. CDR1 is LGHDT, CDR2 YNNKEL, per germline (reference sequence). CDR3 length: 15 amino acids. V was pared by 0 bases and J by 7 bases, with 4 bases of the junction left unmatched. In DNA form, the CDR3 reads TGTGCCAGCAGCCAAGAGGGGACAGGGATAAATGAGCAGTTCTTC. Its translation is CASSQEGTGINEQFF.

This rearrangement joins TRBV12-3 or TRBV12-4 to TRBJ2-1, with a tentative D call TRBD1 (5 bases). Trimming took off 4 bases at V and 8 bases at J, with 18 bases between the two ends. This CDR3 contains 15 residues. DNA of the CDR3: TGTGCCAGCAGTTCCATAGGTCAGGGTAGCTATGAGCAGTTCTTC. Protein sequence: CASSSIGQGSYEQFF.

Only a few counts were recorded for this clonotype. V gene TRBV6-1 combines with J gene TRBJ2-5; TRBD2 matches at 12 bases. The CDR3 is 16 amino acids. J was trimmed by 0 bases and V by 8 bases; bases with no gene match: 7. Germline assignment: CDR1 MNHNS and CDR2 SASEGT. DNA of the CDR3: TGTGCCAGCGCCTTAGGACTAGCGGGAAACCAAGAGACCCAGTACTTC. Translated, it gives CASALGLAGNQETQYF.

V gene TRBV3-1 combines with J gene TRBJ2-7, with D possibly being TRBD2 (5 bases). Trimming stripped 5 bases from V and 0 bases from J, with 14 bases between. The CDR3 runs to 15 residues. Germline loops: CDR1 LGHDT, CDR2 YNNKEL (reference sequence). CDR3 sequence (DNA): TGTGCCAGCAGCGCTGGGATCGGGGTCTCCTACGAGCAGTACTTC. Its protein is CASSAGIGVSYEQYF.

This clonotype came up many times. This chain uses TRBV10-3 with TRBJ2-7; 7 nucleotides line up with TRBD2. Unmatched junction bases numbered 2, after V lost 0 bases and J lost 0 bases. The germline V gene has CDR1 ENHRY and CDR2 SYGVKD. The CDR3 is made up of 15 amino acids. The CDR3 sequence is CAISESGGSSYEQYF. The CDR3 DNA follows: TGTGCCATCAGTGAGTCGGGCGGGAGCTCCTACGAGCAGTACTTC.

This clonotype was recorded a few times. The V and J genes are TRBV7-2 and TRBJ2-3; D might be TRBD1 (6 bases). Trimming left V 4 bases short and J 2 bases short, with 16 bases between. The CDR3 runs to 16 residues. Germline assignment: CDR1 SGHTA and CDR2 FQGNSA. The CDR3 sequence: CASSYPTGSPTDTQYF. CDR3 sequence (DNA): TGTGCCAGCAGCTACCCGACAGGTTCCCCCACAGATACGCAGTATTTT.

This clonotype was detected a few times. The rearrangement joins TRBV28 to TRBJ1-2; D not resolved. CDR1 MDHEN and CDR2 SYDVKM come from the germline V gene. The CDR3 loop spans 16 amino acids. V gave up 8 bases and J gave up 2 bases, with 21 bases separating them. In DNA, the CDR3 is TGTGCCAGCCTAGCCCCGGGAAACAGCCTAAACTATGGCTACACCTTC. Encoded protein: CASLAPGNSLNYGYTF.

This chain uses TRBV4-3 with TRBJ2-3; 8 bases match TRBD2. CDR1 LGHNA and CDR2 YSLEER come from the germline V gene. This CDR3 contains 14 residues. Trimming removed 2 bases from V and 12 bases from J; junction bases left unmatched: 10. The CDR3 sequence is CASSQTSGRIDQYF. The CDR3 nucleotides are TGCGCCAGCAGCCAAACTAGCGGAAGGATCGATCAGTATTTT.

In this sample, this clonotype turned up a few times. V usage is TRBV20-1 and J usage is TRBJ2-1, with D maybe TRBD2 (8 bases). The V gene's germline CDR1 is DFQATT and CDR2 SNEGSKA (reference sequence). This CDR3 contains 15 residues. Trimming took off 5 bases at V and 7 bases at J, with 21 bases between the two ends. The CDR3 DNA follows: TGCAGTGCTCCTAGCGGGCCAGGGGGGGGAAATGAGCAGTTCTTC. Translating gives CSAPSGPGGGNEQFF.

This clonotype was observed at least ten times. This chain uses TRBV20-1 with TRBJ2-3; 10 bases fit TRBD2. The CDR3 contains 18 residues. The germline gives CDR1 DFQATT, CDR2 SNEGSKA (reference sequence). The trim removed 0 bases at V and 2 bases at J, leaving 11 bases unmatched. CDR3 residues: CSARDLVQLAGYTDTQYF. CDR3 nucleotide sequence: TGCAGTGCTAGAGATTTGGTTCAACTAGCGGGGTACACAGATACGCAGTATTTT.

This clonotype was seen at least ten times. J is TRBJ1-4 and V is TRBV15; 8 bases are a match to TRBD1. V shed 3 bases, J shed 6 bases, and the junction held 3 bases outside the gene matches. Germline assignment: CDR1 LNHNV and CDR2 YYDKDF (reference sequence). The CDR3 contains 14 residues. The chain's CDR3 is CATSRDRDDEKLFF. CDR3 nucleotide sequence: TGTGCCACCAGCAGGGACAGGGACGATGAAAAACTGTTTTTT.

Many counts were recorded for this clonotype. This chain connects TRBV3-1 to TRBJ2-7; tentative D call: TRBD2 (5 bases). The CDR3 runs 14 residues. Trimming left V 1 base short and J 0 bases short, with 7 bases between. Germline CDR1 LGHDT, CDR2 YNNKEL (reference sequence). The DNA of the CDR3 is TGTGCCAGCAGCCAAGCGGGGAGCTCCTACGAGCAGTACTTC. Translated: CASSQAGSSYEQYF.

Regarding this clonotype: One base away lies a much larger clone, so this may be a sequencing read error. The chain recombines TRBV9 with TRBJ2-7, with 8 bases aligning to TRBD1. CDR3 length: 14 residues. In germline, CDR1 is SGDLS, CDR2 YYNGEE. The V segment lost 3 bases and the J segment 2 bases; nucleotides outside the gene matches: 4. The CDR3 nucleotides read TGTGCCAGCAGCGGGACAGGGAGGACCTACGAGCAGTACTTC. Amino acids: CASSGTGRTYEQYF. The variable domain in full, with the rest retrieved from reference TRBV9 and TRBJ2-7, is DSGVTQTPKHLITATGQRVTLRCSPRSGDLSVYWYQQSLDQGLQFLIQYYNGEERAKGNILERFSAQQFPDLHSELNLSSLELGDSALYFCASSGTGRTYEQYFGPGTRLTVT.

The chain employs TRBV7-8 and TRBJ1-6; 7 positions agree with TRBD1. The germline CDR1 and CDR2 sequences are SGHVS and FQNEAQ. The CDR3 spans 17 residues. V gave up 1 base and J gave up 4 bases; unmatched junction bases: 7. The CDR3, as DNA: TGTGCCAGCAGCTTAGTTAGGGGACAGACTTATAATTCACCCCTCCACTTT. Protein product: CASSLVRGQTYNSPLHF.

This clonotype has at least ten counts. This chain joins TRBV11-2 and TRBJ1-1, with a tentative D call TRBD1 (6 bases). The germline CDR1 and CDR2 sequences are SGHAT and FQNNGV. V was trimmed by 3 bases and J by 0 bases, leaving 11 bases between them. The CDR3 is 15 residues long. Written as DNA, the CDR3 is TGTGCCAGCAGCTTCTGGGACACCATGAACACTGAAGCTTTCTTT. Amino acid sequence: CASSFWDTMNTEAFF. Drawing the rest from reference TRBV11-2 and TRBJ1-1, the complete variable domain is EAGVAQSPRYKIIEKRQSVAFWCNPISGHATLYWYQQILGQGPKLLIQFQNNGVVDDSQLPKDRFSAERLKGVDSTLKIQPAKLEDSAVYLCASSFWDTMNTEAFFGQGTRLTVV.

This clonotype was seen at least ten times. The CDR3 DNA is TGTGCCAGCAGTCCACTAGCGAATACGCAGTATTTT. This codes for CASSPLANTQYF. This chain joins TRBV28 and TRBJ2-3; 7 bases are a match to TRBD2. The V and J ends lost 5 bases and 7 bases, in that order; junction bases with no gene match: 3. Germline CDR1 MDHEN, CDR2 SYDVKM. This CDR3 region has 12 residues.

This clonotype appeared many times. DNA of the CDR3: TGTGCCAGCAGTACCCGACTAGCGGCCACCTACAATGAGCAGTTCTTC. Amino acids: CASSTRLAATYNEQFF. This chain joins TRBV6-2 or TRBV6-3 and TRBJ2-1; 9 bases map to TRBD2. Per germline, CDR1 MNHEY and CDR2 SVGEGT. V lost 5 bases to trimming and J lost 2 bases; unmatched junction nucleotides: 7. There are 16 residues in the CDR3.

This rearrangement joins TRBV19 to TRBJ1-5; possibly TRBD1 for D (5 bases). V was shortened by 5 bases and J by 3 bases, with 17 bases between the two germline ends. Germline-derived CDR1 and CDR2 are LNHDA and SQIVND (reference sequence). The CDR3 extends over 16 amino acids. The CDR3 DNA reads TGTGCCAGTAGTCCCTTGGGGGGATCCTACAATCAGCCCCAGCATTTT. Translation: CASSPLGGSYNQPQHF.

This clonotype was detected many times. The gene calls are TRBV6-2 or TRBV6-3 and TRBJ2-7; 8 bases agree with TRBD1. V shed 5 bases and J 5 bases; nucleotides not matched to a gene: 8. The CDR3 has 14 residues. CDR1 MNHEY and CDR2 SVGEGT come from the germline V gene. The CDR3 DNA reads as TGTGCCAGCAGTACCCGGACAGGGTACCACGAGCAGTACTTC. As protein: CASSTRTGYHEQYF.

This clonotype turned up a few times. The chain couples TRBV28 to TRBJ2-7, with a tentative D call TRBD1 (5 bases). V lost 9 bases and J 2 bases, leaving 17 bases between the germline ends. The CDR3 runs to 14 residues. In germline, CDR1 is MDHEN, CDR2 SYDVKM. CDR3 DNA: TGTGCCAGTCGGAATGTAGGGGATCCCTACGAGCAGTACTTC. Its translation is CASRNVGDPYEQYF.

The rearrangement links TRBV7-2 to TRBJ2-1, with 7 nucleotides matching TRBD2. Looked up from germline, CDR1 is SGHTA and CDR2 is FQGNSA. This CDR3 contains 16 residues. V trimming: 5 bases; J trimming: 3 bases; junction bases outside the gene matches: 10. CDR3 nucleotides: TGTGCCAGCAGCGCTTCTAGCGGAGATCGCTACAATGAGCAGTTCTTC. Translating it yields CASSASSGDRYNEQFF.

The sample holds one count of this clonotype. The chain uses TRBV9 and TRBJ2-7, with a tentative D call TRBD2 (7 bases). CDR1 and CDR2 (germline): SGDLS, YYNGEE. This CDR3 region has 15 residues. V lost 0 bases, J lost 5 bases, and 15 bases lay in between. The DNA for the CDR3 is TGTGCCAGCAGCGTAGTTAGGGGGAGGGCCGACGAGCAGTACTTC. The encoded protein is CASSVVRGRADEQYF.